This TCR beta chain was identified in a study of CD4 T cells in relation to SARS-CoV-2 and coronaviruses. Approximately 9 x 10^4 naive or memory CD4+ cells were cultured with CEF peptides for more than nine days. The CDR3 extends over 12 amino acids. Trimming stripped 1 base from V and 4 bases from J, with 4 bases between. CDR1 and CDR2 from the germline V gene are SGHAT and FQNNGV. This clone has just one count. The antigen is undetermined. Sequencing was performed with immunoSEQ multiplex PCR; in TCRdb, only in-frame clones are kept and a portion is missing. The sample holds about 30,000 clones; more than 60% are singletons and the top ten take nearly 3.5%.

This clonotype originated in an adult with COVID-19. Material for sequencing was memory CD4+ T cells from PBMCs, cultured in vitro. The V gene is TRBV11-2, the J gene TRBJ2-5; no clear D gene. The CDR3, as DNA: TGTGCCAGCAGCTTAGCTTCAGAGACCCAGTACTTC. This sequence encodes CASSLASETQYF.